Shown below are 31 T cell receptor beta chains from a single sample sequenced in a study of blood T cell repertoires in COVID-19. Only in-frame clones appear in the TCRdb table, and some are missing; sequencing was by immunoSEQ multiplex PCR. The profile shows a few hundred thousand clones, more than 75% of them singletons. The sequencing sample was made of PBMCs or T cells enriched from blood (not recorded which). The source is a woman aged 25-40 years who had recovered from COVID-19.

The chain carries TRBV28 and TRBJ1-4, with 9 bases that match TRBD1. The junction had 9 bases not matched to a gene; V was cut back by 5 bases and J by 8 bases. Per germline, CDR1 MDHEN and CDR2 SYDVKM. This CDR3 is 15 amino acids long. The DNA of the CDR3 is TGTGCCAGCAGTGATCCGGGACAGGGTAGAGAAAAACTGTTTTTT. It codes for CASSDPGQGREKLFF.

In this sample, this clone turned up once. The chain employs TRBV2 and TRBJ1-2; a possible D gene is TRBD1 (6 bases). Germline-derived CDR1 and CDR2 are SNHLY and FYNNEI. CDR3 size: 13 residues. Deletions cut 5 bases from V and 4 bases from J, with 11 bases between. CDR3 amino acids: CASSMVGGYGYTF. The CDR3 region has the DNA TGTGCCAGCAGTATGGTAGGGGGCTATGGCTACACCTTC.

This clone was seen only once. The chain is built from TRBV5-4 and TRBJ2-7; D possibly corresponds to TRBD1 (6 bases). The CDR3 has 16 residues. Germline assignment: CDR1 SGHNT and CDR2 YYREEE (reference sequence). V lost 4 bases, J lost 0 bases, and 17 bases lay in between. CDR3 in DNA: TGTGCCAGCAGCCCTTCGACAGGCTACAGCTCCTACGAGCAGTACTTC. This encodes CASSPSTGYSSYEQYF.

Only a few counts were recorded for this clone. V is TRBV5-6 and J is TRBJ1-2; no reliable D call. The germline V and J ends were trimmed by 1 base and 0 bases, with 13 bases remaining between them. Looked up from germline, CDR1 is SGHDT and CDR2 is YYEEEE. CDR3 length equals 16 residues. In nucleotides, the CDR3 is TGTGCCAGCAGCTTGAGGGCAGCGGGTCCTAACTATGGCTACACCTTC. This encodes CASSLRAAGPNYGYTF.

This clone was detected only once. This chain uses TRBV12-3 or TRBV12-4 with TRBJ2-5, with 7 bases that match TRBD1. The V and J ends lost 5 bases and 5 bases, in that order; junction bases with no gene match: 5. The CDR3 is made up of 13 amino acids. This CDR3 reads CASSRPGGETQYF. Here the CDR3 DNA reads TGTGCCAGCAGTCGGCCAGGGGGTGAGACCCAGTACTTC.

This chain uses TRBV7-8 with TRBJ2-1, with TRBD2 matching 14 bases. V lost 3 bases to trimming and J lost 10 bases; unmatched junction nucleotides: 11. CDR1 and CDR2 from the germline V gene are SGHVS and FQNEAQ. The CDR3 is 17 residues long. The CDR3 bases are TGTGCCAGCAGCTTCGCGGGACTAGCGGGGGCCGGGGGGGAGCAGTTCTTC. This sequence encodes CASSFAGLAGAGGEQFF.

V and J are TRBV6-5 and TRBJ1-1, with 8 bases lining up with TRBD1. The CDR3 runs to 14 residues. Unmatched junction bases numbered 3, after V lost 5 bases and J lost 1 base. The germline V gene encodes CDR1 MNHEY and CDR2 SVGAGI. Written as DNA, the CDR3 is TGTGCCAGCAGTCCAGGGGGCAGGAACACTGAAGCTTTCTTT. Translating it yields CASSPGGRNTEAFF.

This sequence joins TRBV19 and TRBJ1-4; possible D gene TRBD1, 6 bases. V lost 3 bases, J lost 4 bases, and 9 bases lay in between. CDR3 length equals 14 residues. Germline V gene lookup returns CDR1 LNHDA and CDR2 SQIVND (reference sequence). The CDR3 DNA sequence: TGTGCCAGTAGTATGGGGGCCGGTAATGAAAAACTGTTTTTT. Its translation is CASSMGAGNEKLFF.

This chain links TRBV14 with TRBJ2-3; 8 bases agree with TRBD1. The junction had 4 bases not matched to a gene; V was cut back by 3 bases and J by 2 bases. This CDR3 contains 15 residues. Germline CDR1 reads SGHDN; CDR2 reads FVKESK. In DNA, the CDR3 is TGTGCCAGCAGCCACCGGACAGGGAACACAGATACGCAGTATTTT. Amino acid sequence: CASSHRTGNTDTQYF.

The chain combines TRBV11-2 with TRBJ2-3; 15 bases agree with TRBD2. V lost 5 bases, J lost 4 bases, and 7 bases stayed unmatched. CDR3 length equals 17 residues. Germline V lookup: CDR1 SGHAT, CDR2 FQNNGV. This CDR3 reads CASSALRTSGGADTQYF. The CDR3 coding sequence is TGTGCCAGCAGCGCACTCCGGACTAGCGGGGGGGCAGATACGCAGTATTTT.

Written as DNA, the CDR3 is TGTGCCAGCAGTGAGGGCAGGGCGGTTGAAAAACTGTTTTTT. Its protein is CASSEGRAVEKLFF. The rearrangement uses TRBV2 and TRBJ1-4, with D perhaps matching TRBD1 (5 bases). V lost 3 bases and J 7 bases, leaving 12 bases between the germline ends. CDR1 is SNHLY and CDR2 is FYNNEI in the germline V gene. The CDR3 loop spans 14 amino acids.

The chain combines TRBV11-2 with TRBJ2-3; possibly TRBD2 for D (6 bases). CDR1 and CDR2 (germline): SGHAT, FQNNGV. Trimming took off 2 bases at V and 2 bases at J, with 14 bases between the two ends. The CDR3 has 16 residues. CDR3 region: CASSLLGAGYTDTQYF. CDR3 in DNA: TGTGCCAGCAGCTTATTAGGGGCGGGATACACAGATACGCAGTATTTT.

The chain joins TRBV3-1 (or the pseudogene TRBV3-2) to TRBJ1-4, with a possible D match to TRBD1 (5 bases). Per germline, CDR1 LGHDT and CDR2 YNNKEL (reference sequence). The V gene lost 0 bases and the J gene lost 8 bases, with 16 bases spanning the gap. The CDR3 runs 16 residues. This CDR3 reads CASSQDSGALGEKLFF. The CDR3 DNA follows: TGTGCCAGCAGCCAAGACAGCGGGGCGCTTGGGGAAAAACTGTTTTTT.

The chain joins TRBV15 to TRBJ1-1; D remains ambiguous. Trimming left V 1 base short and J 1 base short, with 16 bases between. The CDR3 covers 17 residues. Germline CDR1 and CDR2: LNHNV and YYDKDF (reference sequence). Here the CDR3 reads CATSRVMTTTRNTEAFF. DNA for the CDR3: TGTGCCACCAGCAGAGTAATGACGACAACAAGGAACACTGAAGCTTTCTTT.

V gene TRBV19 combines with J gene TRBJ2-1; D may be TRBD2 (7 bases). The CDR3 is 16 amino acids. Trimming took 4 bases from V and 4 from J, leaving 17 bases between them. Germline CDR1 and CDR2: LNHDA and SQIVND (reference sequence). This chain's CDR3 is CASSKGEGGIYNEQFF. The CDR3 DNA follows: TGTGCCAGTAGTAAAGGGGAGGGGGGCATTTACAATGAGCAGTTCTTC. Using reference TRBV19 and TRBJ2-1 for the parts outside the CDR3, the full variable domain is DGGITQSPKYLFRKEGQNVTLSCEQNLNHDAMYWYRQDPGQGLRLIYYSQIVNDFQKGDIAEGYSVSREKKESFPLTVTSAQKNPTAFYLCASSKGEGGIYNEQFFGPGTRLTVL.

V usage is TRBV7-5 and J usage is TRBJ1-5; the table's D call, TRBD1, has no DNA check behind it. TRBV7-5 is recorded as a pseudogene. This CDR3 has 15 amino acids. In DNA, the CDR3 is TGTGCCAGAAGCTTAGGGGCAGGGGCCAATCAGCCCCAGCATTTT. Protein product: CARSLGAGANQPQHF.

V and J are TRBV9 and TRBJ1-1; a possible D gene is TRBD1 (6 bases). The V end lost 4 bases, the J end lost 5 bases, and 21 bases lay between the germline ends. The CDR3 spans 16 residues. From germline, CDR1 is SGDLS and CDR2 YYNGEE. The CDR3 region is CASSPGGGQGRTEAFF. CDR3 bases: TGTGCCAGCAGCCCCGGGGGGGGGCAGGGTAGGACTGAAGCTTTCTTT.

This clone was seen a handful of times. V usage is TRBV5-1 and J usage is TRBJ2-5; D remains unclear. Trimming stripped 1 base from V and 0 bases from J, with 10 bases between. The germline V gene encodes CDR1 SGHRS and CDR2 YFSETQ. The CDR3 is made up of 15 amino acids. The CDR3 DNA is TGCGCCAGCAGCTTGAATGAGGTAAACCAAGAGACCCAGTACTTC. Translation gives CASSLNEVNQETQYF.

This clone was counted only a few times. The chain joins TRBV6-6 to TRBJ2-3; no firm D call. V shed 0 bases and J shed 2 bases, with 12 bases lying between them. The CDR3 length is 16 residues. Germline V lookup: CDR1 MNHNY, CDR2 SVGAGI (reference sequence). The CDR3 nucleotides are TGTGCCAGCAGTTACTCGACTCAGCTCACCACAGATACGCAGTATTTT. Its translation is CASSYSTQLTTDTQYF.

This clone was seen just once. This chain links TRBV9 with TRBJ1-2; the D gene is possibly TRBD1 (6 bases). CDR3 length equals 16 residues. Germline V gene sequence: CDR1 SGDLS, CDR2 YYNGEE. Trimming pared 3 bases from V and 2 bases from J, leaving 17 bases between. CDR3 amino acids: CASSALWGQGNYGYTF. The CDR3 DNA follows: TGTGCCAGCAGCGCCCTGTGGGGCCAGGGGAACTATGGCTACACCTTC.

CDR3 sequence (DNA): TGCGCCAGCAGCTCCGGGGGGGAAGAGACCCAGTACTTC. The encoded protein is CASSSGGEETQYF. The J gene is TRBJ2-5, the V gene TRBV4-1; 8 bases agree with TRBD2. The CDR3 covers 13 residues. Germline V gene lookup returns CDR1 MGHRA and CDR2 YSYEKL. The trim removed 5 bases at V and 3 bases at J, leaving 2 bases unmatched.

The chain employs TRBV5-4 and TRBJ1-1, with unresolved D. V shed 0 bases and J shed 1 base, with 7 bases lying between them. This CDR3 comprises 14 residues. Germline V gene sequence: CDR1 SGHNT, CDR2 YYREEE (reference sequence). The CDR3 bases are TGTGCCAGCAGCTTGGGGGAGGGGAACACTGAAGCTTTCTTT. Translating it yields CASSLGEGNTEAFF. Complete variable domain (other parts from reference TRBV5-4 and TRBJ1-1): ETGVTQSPTHLIKTRGQQVTLRCSSQSGHNTVSWYQQALGQGPQFIFQYYREEENGRGNFPPRFSGLQFPNYSSELNVNALELDDSALYLCASSLGEGNTEAFFGQGTRLTVV.

CDR3 bases: TGTGCCAGCAGCTCCGACAGGGTGACAGATACGCAGTATTTT. Translating gives CASSSDRVTDTQYF. The chain is built from TRBV7-2 and TRBJ2-3; 7 bases match TRBD1. Germline V gives CDR1 SGHTA, CDR2 FQGNSA. The CDR3 consists of 14 residues. Trimming at V came to 4 bases and at J to 3 bases, leaving 4 bases not matched to a gene.

This clone was recorded once. The J gene is TRBJ2-2, the V gene TRBV7-2; TRBD1 might be the D (7 bases). This CDR3 has 16 residues. The germline V gene encodes CDR1 SGHTA and CDR2 FQGNSA. Between the trimmed V and J ends, which lost 6 bases and 4 bases, there was a span of 18 bases. The CDR3 sequence: CASREHPGGGTGELFF. The CDR3 bases are TGTGCCAGCAGAGAACACCCAGGGGGAGGCACCGGGGAGCTGTTTTTT.

The genes are TRBV18 and TRBJ2-2; D ambiguous. There are 15 residues in the CDR3. CDR1 is KGHSH and CDR2 is LQKENI in the germline V gene. Between the trimmed V and J ends, which lost 2 bases and 4 bases, there was a span of 11 bases. CDR3 loop: CASSPTDDSTGELFF. CDR3 nucleotide sequence: TGTGCCAGCTCACCAACCGACGACTCCACCGGGGAGCTGTTTTTT.

The chain employs TRBV18 and TRBJ2-7; 11 bases map to TRBD2. The CDR3 is 15 amino acids. Germline assignment: CDR1 KGHSH and CDR2 LQKENI. The junction had 6 bases not matched to a gene; V was cut back by 6 bases and J by 2 bases. CDR3 coding DNA: TGTGCCAGCTCGCCTCTTAGCGGGGGGGCCTACGAGCAGTACTTC. Translation: CASSPLSGGAYEQYF.

The gene calls are TRBV23-1 and TRBJ1-2, with TRBD1 identical over 9 bases. TRBV23-1 is an ORF, and what it does is uncertain. V trimming: 4 bases; J trimming: 7 bases; junction bases outside the gene matches: 16. The CDR3 is 17 amino acids. Here the CDR3 reads CASSRRGQGKNRCGYTF. The DNA of the CDR3 is TGCGCCAGCAGTCGGAGGGGACAGGGCAAAAACCGTTGTGGCTACACCTTC.

The genes are TRBV3-1 (or the pseudogene TRBV3-2) and TRBJ1-1; 12 nucleotides agree with TRBD1. The germline gives CDR1 LGHDT, CDR2 YNNKEL (reference sequence). V lost 3 bases to trimming and J lost 0 bases; unmatched junction nucleotides: 8. The CDR3 totals 18 residues. Written as DNA, the CDR3 is TGTGCCAGCAGCCACCAGGGACAGGGGGCGGGTCTGAACACTGAAGCTTTCTTT. Translated: CASSHQGQGAGLNTEAFF.

The V call is TRBV4-1, the J call TRBJ2-7; the match to TRBD1 covers 12 bases. This CDR3 comprises 18 residues. CDR1 is MGHRA and CDR2 is YSYEKL in the germline V gene. V was pared by 0 bases and J by 1 base, with 7 bases of the junction left unmatched. The CDR3 region has the DNA TGCGCCAGCAGCCAAGATCTGATGGGACAGGGGGCGTCCTACGAGCAGTACTTC. This translates into CASSQDLMGQGASYEQYF.

This chain links TRBV10-3 with TRBJ1-1, with TRBD1 matching 8 bases. The CDR3 is 14 amino acids. The ends lost 0 bases at V and 10 bases at J; junction bases unmatched: 7. CDR1 is ENHRY and CDR2 is SYGVKD in the germline V gene. The CDR3 loop is CAISESAGQGRAFF. Written as DNA, the CDR3 is TGTGCCATCAGTGAGTCGGCTGGACAGGGAAGAGCTTTCTTT.

This sequence joins TRBV13 and TRBJ1-1; D remains unclear. The CDR3 totals 15 residues. Trimming left V 3 bases short and J 3 bases short, with 14 bases between. Germline-derived CDR1 and CDR2 are PRHDT and FYEKMQ (reference sequence). In DNA form, the CDR3 reads TGTGCCAGCAGCTTTAGGGCTGGCGGGCACACTGAAGCTTTCTTT. Translating gives CASSFRAGGHTEAFF.